Following are 5 T cell receptor beta chains from one sample sequenced in a study of read filtering for tumor transcriptome and immune sequencing. This library used about 400 ng RNA and molecular barcoded adaptors spanning alpha/delta and beta/gamma chains. Via MiXCR, TCRdb re-called the reads, giving one row per CDR3 protein. In the table there are tens of thousands of distinct CDR3 sequences, about 22% of which are singletons. The sequencing input was a population of CD138-negative cells sorted from bone marrow. The receptors stem from a donor at least 40 years old with multiple myeloma.

This clonotype is categorized as medium-sized. The rearrangement uses TRBV5-1 and TRBJ2-1, with a possible D match to TRBD2 (5 bases). The V gene's germline CDR1 is SGHRS and CDR2 YFSETQ. There are 16 residues in the CDR3. Trimming cost V 0 bases and J 5 bases, with 15 bases left between them. Written as DNA, the CDR3 is TGCGCCAGCAGCTTGGGGTGGGGAGACACTAACAATGAGCAGTTCTTC. Its protein product is CASSLGWGDTNNEQFF. Together with reference TRBV5-1 and TRBJ2-1, the CDR3 gives the full variable domain: KAGVTQTPRYLIKTRGQQVTLSCSPISGHRSVSWYQQTPGQGLQFLFEYFSETQRNKGNFPGRFSGRQFSNSRSEMNVSTLELGDSALYLCASSLGWGDTNNEQFFGPGTRLTVL.

This clonotype was counted ten times or more. CDR3 in amino acids: CSVEAELTIVYNSPLHF. The CDR3 DNA reads as TGCAGCGTCGAGGCGGAGCTTACTATTGTATATAATTCACCCCTCCACTTT. The chain couples TRBV29-1 to TRBJ1-6, with D unclear. CDR1 and CDR2 from the germline V gene are SQVTM and ANQGSEA. Between the trimmed V and J ends, which lost 6 bases and 4 bases, there was a span of 22 bases. This CDR3 is 17 amino acids long.

This clonotype was recorded once. This sequence may be a read error, since a much larger clone differs from it by one base. This chain links TRBV5-1 with TRBJ2-5; TRBD2 is a possible D gene (7 bases). CDR1 is SGHRS and CDR2 is YFSETQ in the germline V gene. Trimming cost V 7 bases and J 4 bases, with 14 bases left between them. CDR3 size: 13 residues. The CDR3 DNA reads TGCGCCAGCCTCCCGGGGGGCAGAGAGACCCAGTACTTC. As protein: CASLPGGRETQYF.

This clonotype was seen a handful of times. The genes are TRBV30 and TRBJ1-1, with a possible D match to TRBD1 (5 bases). Germline V CDR1 and CDR2: GTSNPN, SVGIG (reference sequence). The CDR3 totals 16 residues. Trimming took off 3 bases at V and 3 bases at J, with 20 bases between the two ends. The CDR3 here is CAWRPVNGGLYTEAFF. The CDR3 nucleotides are TGTGCCTGGAGACCGGTGAATGGGGGATTGTACACTGAAGCTTTCTTT.

This clonotype was detected ten times or more. The V and J genes are TRBV2 and TRBJ2-1; D unresolved. V was pared by 4 bases and J by 2 bases, with 6 bases between. This CDR3 has 13 residues. Per the germline V gene, CDR1 is SNHLY and CDR2 is FYNNEI. CDR3 coding DNA: TGTGCCAGCAGTGTTCTAGCCTACAATGAGCAGTTCTTC. Amino acid sequence: CASSVLAYNEQFF.